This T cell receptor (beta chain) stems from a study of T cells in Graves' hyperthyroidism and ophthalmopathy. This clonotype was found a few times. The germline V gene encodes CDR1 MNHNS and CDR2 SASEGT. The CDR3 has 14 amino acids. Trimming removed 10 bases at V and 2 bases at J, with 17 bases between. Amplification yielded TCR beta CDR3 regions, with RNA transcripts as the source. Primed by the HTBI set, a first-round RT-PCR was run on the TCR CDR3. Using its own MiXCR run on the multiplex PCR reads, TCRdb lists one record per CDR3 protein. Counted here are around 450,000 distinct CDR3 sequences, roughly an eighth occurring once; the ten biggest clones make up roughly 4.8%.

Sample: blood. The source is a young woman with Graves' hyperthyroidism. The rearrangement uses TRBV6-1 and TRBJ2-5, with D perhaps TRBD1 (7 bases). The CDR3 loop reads CAINGGQIQETQYF. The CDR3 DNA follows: TGTGCCATCAACGGGGGACAGATACAAGAGACCCAGTACTTC.